Listed below are T cell receptor beta chains from one sample, sequenced in a study of T cells in Graves' hyperthyroidism and ophthalmopathy. Each CDR3 protein is one row after TCRdb ran MiXCR on the multiplex PCR reads. The sample consists of about 640,000 distinct CDR3 sequences, around 20% of them appearing once. The sequencing input was blood. The origin of the receptors is a man aged 30 to 39 with Graves' ophthalmopathy. Each CDR3 is given with its conserved first and last residue. The order of the fields is V gene, D gene, clone size, J gene, CDR3 length, CDR3 protein, CDR3 DNA. The D gene is left open where the match is weak. Rows may omit the clone size; those that give it use once, few, many or a size class.

v_call: TRBV28; d_call: -; clone_size: many; j_call: TRBJ1-2; cdr3_length: 15; cdr3_aa: CASSFGGADPYGYTF; cdr3_nt: TGTGCCAGCAGTTTTGGGGGGGCGGACCCCTATGGCTACACCTTC
v_call: TRBV6-2/TRBV6-3; d_call: -; clone_size: few; j_call: TRBJ1-4; cdr3_length: 14; cdr3_aa: CASSFRIRSEKLFF; cdr3_nt: TGTGCCAGCAGCTTCCGGATTAGGAGTGAAAAACTGTTTTTT
v_call: TRBV30; d_call: -; clone_size: many; j_call: TRBJ1-1; cdr3_length: 11; cdr3_aa: CAWSPFTEAFF; cdr3_nt: TGTGCCTGGAGCCCTTTCACTGAAGCTTTCTTT
v_call: TRBV5-1; d_call: -; clone_size: few; j_call: TRBJ2-2; cdr3_length: 13; cdr3_aa: CASSSRATGELFF; cdr3_nt: TGCGCCAGCAGCTCGAGGGCGACCGGGGAGCTGTTTTTT
v_call: TRBV10-3; d_call: TRBD1; clone_size: -; j_call: TRBJ1-5; cdr3_length: 15; cdr3_aa: CAISESQQGDQPQHF; cdr3_nt: TGTGCCATCAGTGAGTCCCAACAGGGGGACCAGCCCCAGCATTTT
v_call: TRBV13; d_call: -; clone_size: few; j_call: TRBJ1-3; cdr3_length: 13; cdr3_aa: CASTRATGNTIYF; cdr3_nt: TGTGCCAGCACTCGGGCCACTGGAAACACCATATATTTT
v_call: TRBV20-1; d_call: -; clone_size: -; j_call: TRBJ1-5; cdr3_length: 14; cdr3_aa: CSARFSRSNQPQHF; cdr3_nt: TGCAGTGCTAGGTTTAGTAGAAGCAATCAGCCCCAGCATTTT
v_call: TRBV6-5; d_call: TRBD1; clone_size: -; j_call: TRBJ1-6; cdr3_length: 15; cdr3_aa: CASSYSATGGSPLHF; cdr3_nt: TGTGCCAGCAGTTACTCTGCGACAGGGGGTTCACCCCTCCACTTT
v_call: TRBV29-1; d_call: -; clone_size: few; j_call: TRBJ2-7; cdr3_length: 12; cdr3_aa: CSVVRDSYEQYF; cdr3_nt: TGCAGCGTTGTGAGGGATTCCTACGAGCAGTACTTC
v_call: TRBV18; d_call: -; clone_size: few; j_call: TRBJ2-2; cdr3_length: 13; cdr3_aa: CASSLKEATKNLF; cdr3_nt: TGTGCCAGCTCACTAAAAGAGGCAACGAAAAACCTTTTT
v_call: TRBV27; d_call: -; clone_size: -; j_call: TRBJ2-7; cdr3_length: 14; cdr3_aa: CASSLSFQTYEQYF; cdr3_nt: TGTGCCAGCAGTTTATCGTTCCAGACCTACGAGCAGTACTTC
v_call: TRBV7-3; d_call: -; clone_size: few; j_call: TRBJ2-3; cdr3_length: 15; cdr3_aa: CASSLNGGSTDTQYF; cdr3_nt: TGTGCCAGCAGCTTAAACGGCGGGAGCACAGATACGCAGTATTTT
v_call: TRBV3-1; d_call: -; clone_size: -; j_call: TRBJ2-7; cdr3_length: 13; cdr3_aa: CASSHSRVDEQYF; cdr3_nt: TGTGCCAGCAGCCATTCTCGGGTGGATGAGCAGTACTTC
v_call: TRBV5-6; d_call: -; clone_size: -; j_call: TRBJ1-1; cdr3_length: 14; cdr3_aa: CASSLALVSTKAFF; cdr3_nt: TGTGCCAGCAGCTTGGCTCTGGTTTCGACTAAAGCTTTCTTT
v_call: TRBV28; d_call: TRBD2; clone_size: many; j_call: TRBJ2-7; cdr3_length: 15; cdr3_aa: CASSPSGRGAYEQYF; cdr3_nt: TGTGCCAGCAGTCCTAGCGGGAGAGGTGCCTACGAGCAGTACTTC
v_call: TRBV6-5; d_call: -; clone_size: few; j_call: TRBJ2-2; cdr3_length: 19; cdr3_aa: CASSYTHLSSGADTGELFF; cdr3_nt: TGTGCCAGCAGTTACACCCATTTGAGTAGCGGAGCCGACACCGGGGAGCTGTTTTTT
v_call: TRBV2; d_call: -; clone_size: -; j_call: TRBJ1-5; cdr3_length: 12; cdr3_aa: CASSETDQPQHF; cdr3_nt: TGTGCCAGCAGTGAGACGGATCAGCCCCAGCATTTT
v_call: TRBV7-2; d_call: -; clone_size: -; j_call: TRBJ2-2; cdr3_length: 19; cdr3_aa: CASSLAVYRAAGDTGELFF; cdr3_nt: TGTGCCAGCAGCTTAGCGGTTTACAGGGCTGCGGGAGACACCGGGGAGCTGTTTTTT
v_call: TRBV20-1; d_call: -; clone_size: -; j_call: TRBJ2-4; cdr3_length: 13; cdr3_aa: CSAPPGEQNIQYF; cdr3_nt: TGCAGTGCACCGCCGGGGGAACAAAACATTCAGTACTTC
v_call: TRBV20-1; d_call: TRBD2; clone_size: -; j_call: TRBJ2-7; cdr3_length: 14; cdr3_aa: CSIGLLAGGVEQYF; cdr3_nt: TGCTCTATAGGCCTCCTAGCGGGAGGGGTTGAGCAGTACTTC
v_call: TRBV5-1; d_call: TRBD2; clone_size: -; j_call: TRBJ2-7; cdr3_length: 17; cdr3_aa: CASSSGGNRPDSYEQYF; cdr3_nt: TGCGCCAGCAGCTCGGGGGGGAACAGACCGGACTCCTACGAGCAGTACTTC
v_call: TRBV13; d_call: -; clone_size: -; j_call: TRBJ2-7; cdr3_length: 14; cdr3_aa: CASTSPDSSYEQYF; cdr3_nt: TGTGCCAGCACCTCACCAGACAGCTCCTACGAGCAGTACTTC
v_call: TRBV7-8; d_call: TRBD1; clone_size: many; j_call: TRBJ2-5; cdr3_length: 16; cdr3_aa: CASSLVRRGWEETQYF; cdr3_nt: TGTGCCAGCAGCTTAGTCCGCAGGGGGTGGGAGGAGACCCAGTACTTC
v_call: TRBV19; d_call: TRBD2; clone_size: -; j_call: TRBJ2-1; cdr3_length: 15; cdr3_aa: CASSLLAGASNEQFF; cdr3_nt: TGTGCCAGTAGCCTACTAGCGGGAGCTTCTAATGAGCAGTTCTTC
v_call: TRBV2; d_call: TRBD2; clone_size: few; j_call: TRBJ2-6; cdr3_length: 15; cdr3_aa: CASSERSGGTNVLTF; cdr3_nt: TGTGCCAGCAGTGAACGCAGCGGGGGGACCAACGTCCTGACTTTC
v_call: TRBV20-1; d_call: -; clone_size: -; j_call: TRBJ2-5; cdr3_length: 13; cdr3_aa: CSARARSEETQYF; cdr3_nt: TGCAGTGCTAGAGCGCGCAGTGAAGAGACCCAGTACTTC
v_call: TRBV12-3/TRBV12-4; d_call: -; clone_size: many; j_call: TRBJ1-5; cdr3_length: 14; cdr3_aa: CASASGKPNQPQHF; cdr3_nt: TGTGCCAGCGCTTCCGGGAAGCCCAATCAGCCCCAGCATTTT
v_call: TRBV9; d_call: TRBD1; clone_size: -; j_call: TRBJ2-7; cdr3_length: 15; cdr3_aa: CASSERTGIMDEQYF; cdr3_nt: TGTGCCAGCAGCGAACGGACAGGGATAATGGACGAGCAGTACTTC
v_call: TRBV7-9; d_call: -; clone_size: -; j_call: TRBJ2-7; cdr3_length: 13; cdr3_aa: CASSSPGFGEQYF; cdr3_nt: TGTGCCAGCAGCTCGCCAGGGTTCGGCGAGCAGTACTTC
v_call: TRBV5-6; d_call: -; clone_size: few; j_call: TRBJ1-4; cdr3_length: 16; cdr3_aa: CASSSYRGPSNEKLFF; cdr3_nt: TGTGCCAGCAGCTCATATAGGGGTCCCTCTAATGAAAAACTGTTTTTT
v_call: TRBV5-6; d_call: TRBD1; clone_size: few; j_call: TRBJ2-3; cdr3_length: 14; cdr3_aa: CASSGTGRTDTQYF; cdr3_nt: TGTGCCAGCAGCGGGACAGGACGCACAGATACGCAGTATTTT
v_call: TRBV6-2/TRBV6-3; d_call: -; clone_size: few; j_call: TRBJ2-7; cdr3_length: 15; cdr3_aa: CASSRDSRGTYEQYF; cdr3_nt: TGTGCCAGCAGCCGGGACTCCCGTGGGACCTACGAGCAGTACTTC
v_call: TRBV29-1; d_call: -; clone_size: few; j_call: TRBJ2-1; cdr3_length: 10; cdr3_aa: CSVWFNEQFF; cdr3_nt: TGCAGCGTGTGGTTCAATGAGCAGTTCTTC
v_call: TRBV30; d_call: -; clone_size: many; j_call: TRBJ1-1; cdr3_length: 14; cdr3_aa: CAWRTGIMNTEAFF; cdr3_nt: TGTGCCTGGAGAACGGGAATCATGAACACTGAAGCTTTCTTT
v_call: TRBV10-3; d_call: -; clone_size: few; j_call: TRBJ1-4; cdr3_length: 15; cdr3_aa: CAISESTLRDEKLFF; cdr3_nt: TGTGCCATCAGTGAGTCGACTCTTAGGGATGAAAAACTGTTTTTT
v_call: TRBV27; d_call: -; clone_size: few; j_call: TRBJ2-1; cdr3_length: 16; cdr3_aa: CASSSGTVYSYNEQFF; cdr3_nt: TGTGCCAGCAGTTCCGGCACAGTCTACTCCTACAATGAGCAGTTCTTC
v_call: TRBV6-1; d_call: -; clone_size: few; j_call: TRBJ1-6; cdr3_length: 14; cdr3_aa: CASTREVSNSPLHF; cdr3_nt: TGTGCCAGCACCCGAGAAGTGTCCAATTCACCCCTCCACTTT
v_call: TRBV2; d_call: -; clone_size: -; j_call: TRBJ2-4; cdr3_length: 10; cdr3_aa: CASSEGGPYF; cdr3_nt: TGTGCCAGCAGTGAGGGGGGGCCGTACTTC
v_call: TRBV7-9; d_call: -; clone_size: many; j_call: TRBJ2-7; cdr3_length: 15; cdr3_aa: CASSSGGDSAYEQYF; cdr3_nt: TGTGCCAGCAGCTCAGGGGGGGACAGCGCCTACGAGCAGTACTTC
v_call: TRBV12-3/TRBV12-4; d_call: -; clone_size: many; j_call: TRBJ1-1; cdr3_length: 14; cdr3_aa: CASRMDARGTEAFF; cdr3_nt: TGTGCCAGCAGGATGGACGCCAGAGGCACTGAAGCTTTCTTT
v_call: TRBV3-1; d_call: -; clone_size: few; j_call: TRBJ2-2; cdr3_length: 16; cdr3_aa: CASSQGVGGRTGELFF; cdr3_nt: TGTGCCAGCAGCCAAGGCGTTGGGGGACGCACCGGGGAGCTGTTTTTT
v_call: TRBV6-2/TRBV6-3; d_call: TRBD1; clone_size: -; j_call: TRBJ2-7; cdr3_length: 15; cdr3_aa: CASSYSGDSNYEQYF; cdr3_nt: TGTGCCAGCAGTTACTCTGGGGACAGCAACTACGAGCAGTACTTC
v_call: TRBV30; d_call: -; clone_size: -; j_call: TRBJ2-1; cdr3_length: 15; cdr3_aa: CAWRAGNYGGDEQFF; cdr3_nt: TGTGCCTGGAGGGCAGGGAACTATGGAGGTGATGAGCAGTTCTTC
v_call: TRBV20-1; d_call: -; clone_size: -; j_call: TRBJ2-6; cdr3_length: 14; cdr3_aa: CSASDSLGANVLTF; cdr3_nt: TGCAGTGCGTCCGACAGCCTGGGGGCCAACGTCCTGACTTTC
v_call: TRBV6-2/TRBV6-3; d_call: -; clone_size: -; j_call: TRBJ2-1; cdr3_length: 11; cdr3_aa: CASTKNNEQFF; cdr3_nt: TGTGCCAGCACAAAGAATAATGAGCAGTTCTTC
v_call: TRBV6-1; d_call: -; clone_size: few; j_call: TRBJ2-7; cdr3_length: 13; cdr3_aa: CASLGRSFYEQYF; cdr3_nt: TGTGCCAGTCTCGGCAGGAGCTTCTACGAGCAGTACTTC
v_call: TRBV28; d_call: TRBD2; clone_size: many; j_call: TRBJ2-3; cdr3_length: 18; cdr3_aa: CASRRVIAGGPGTDTQYF; cdr3_nt: TGTGCCAGCAGAAGGGTTATAGCGGGAGGGCCCGGCACAGATACGCAGTATTTT
v_call: TRBV24-1; d_call: -; clone_size: -; j_call: TRBJ2-7; cdr3_length: 15; cdr3_aa: CATSDLGLCAAEEYF; cdr3_nt: TGTGCCACCAGTGATTTGGGGTTATGCGCCGCAGAGGAGTACTTC
v_call: TRBV5-1; d_call: TRBD1; clone_size: many; j_call: TRBJ2-7; cdr3_length: 15; cdr3_aa: CASSLGRDRRSEQYF; cdr3_nt: TGCGCCAGCAGCTTGGGTAGGGACAGGAGGTCCGAGCAGTACTTC
v_call: TRBV20-1; d_call: -; clone_size: many; j_call: TRBJ1-5; cdr3_length: 14; cdr3_aa: CSASRGGVRQPQHF; cdr3_nt: TGCAGTGCTAGTAGAGGGGGTGTTCGTCAGCCCCAGCATTTT
v_call: TRBV28; d_call: -; clone_size: -; j_call: TRBJ2-5; cdr3_length: 18; cdr3_aa: CASSAFPSRDGYQETQYF; cdr3_nt: TGTGCCAGCAGTGCCTTTCCGTCCAGGGATGGGTACCAAGAGACCCAGTACTTC
v_call: TRBV4-1; d_call: -; clone_size: few; j_call: TRBJ1-1; cdr3_length: 12; cdr3_aa: CASSQEGSLAFF; cdr3_nt: TGCGCCAGCAGCCAAGAGGGGTCCTTAGCTTTCTTT
v_call: TRBV19; d_call: TRBD2; clone_size: few; j_call: TRBJ2-1; cdr3_length: 14; cdr3_aa: CASSIGGLAGEQFF; cdr3_nt: TGTGCCAGTAGTATAGGGGGACTAGCGGGCGAGCAGTTCTTC
v_call: TRBV20-1; d_call: -; clone_size: -; j_call: TRBJ2-5; cdr3_length: 8; cdr3_aa: CSAHPGYF; cdr3_nt: TGCAGTGCACATCCCGGGTACTTC
v_call: TRBV12-3/TRBV12-4; d_call: -; clone_size: few; j_call: TRBJ1-6; cdr3_length: 14; cdr3_aa: CASSLSQFNSPLHF; cdr3_nt: TGTGCCAGCAGTTTGTCGCAGTTTAATTCACCCCTCCACTTT
v_call: TRBV24-1; d_call: -; clone_size: -; j_call: TRBJ2-1; cdr3_length: 13; cdr3_aa: CATSQKVGKEQFF; cdr3_nt: TGTGCCACCAGTCAGAAGGTGGGGAAGGAGCAGTTCTTC
v_call: TRBV28; d_call: TRBD2; clone_size: -; j_call: TRBJ2-3; cdr3_length: 17; cdr3_aa: CASSLLSGRAVGNTQYF; cdr3_nt: TGTGCCAGCAGTCTACTAAGCGGGAGGGCCGTTGGAAATACGCAGTATTTT
v_call: TRBV24-1; d_call: TRBD1; clone_size: -; j_call: TRBJ2-4; cdr3_length: 16; cdr3_aa: CATSDGTGSRGNIQYF; cdr3_nt: TGTGCCACCAGTGATGGGACAGGCAGCAGGGGAAACATTCAGTACTTC
v_call: TRBV29-1; d_call: -; clone_size: -; j_call: TRBJ1-1; cdr3_length: 12; cdr3_aa: CSAEGEDTEAFF; cdr3_nt: TGCAGCGCCGAGGGGGAGGACACTGAAGCTTTCTTT
v_call: TRBV7-6; d_call: -; clone_size: -; j_call: TRBJ2-3; cdr3_length: 15; cdr3_aa: CACSMGGGTTDTQYF; cdr3_nt: TGTGCCTGCAGCATGGGGGGCGGAACCACAGATACGCAGTATTTT